A single T cell receptor (beta chain) is shown here with its context. Its antigen is not known. This record belongs to a study of CD8 T cells in Susac syndrome. RNA totalling about 0.5 to 1 ug underwent reverse transcription with random hexamers. Multiplex PCR with immunoSEQ amplified the TCR beta CDR3 across 54 Vbeta and 13 Jbeta. TCRdb passed the immunoSEQ multiplex PCR reads through MiXCR, listing each CDR3 protein once. This table has almost 450,000 distinct CDR3 sequences, 75% to 90% appearing once. Regarding the study as a whole: By the study's own acknowledgment, its TCR sequencing and HLA analysis included relatively few individuals.

The CDR3 is 17 amino acids. The trim removed 2 bases at V and 1 base at J, leaving 7 bases unmatched. Germline-derived CDR1 and CDR2 are SGHVS and FNYEAQ. The receptor comes from a human donor with multiple sclerosis. The sequencing input was CD8+ T cells from PBMCs. The chain is built from TRBV7-6 and TRBJ2-1, with 8 bases matching TRBD2. The CDR3 DNA follows: TGTGCCAGCAGCTTATCCCCAGCGGGGGCATCCTACAATGAGCAGTTCTTC. Amino acids: CASSLSPAGASYNEQFF. Combining the CDR3 with reference TRBV7-6 and TRBJ2-1 gives the whole variable domain GAGVSQSPRYKVTKRGQDVALRCDPISGHVSLYWYRQALGQGPEFLTYFNYEAQQDKSGLPNDRFSAERPEGSISTLTIQRTEQRDSAMYRCASSLSPAGASYNEQFFGPGTRLTVL.